Below, 12 T cell receptor beta chains from the same sample are listed, as sequenced in a study of prognosis after radiotherapy for stage I lung cancer. The authors amplified TCR beta CDR3 from genomic DNA using two-round multiplex PCR. Primers targeting each individual TRBV and TRBJ gene were applied in first-round PCR. One entry per CDR3 protein results from TCRdb running MiXCR on the multiplex PCR reads. The sample shows approximately 35,000 distinct CDR3 sequences, 30% to 35% of them seen only once. The sequenced sample was PBMCs, obtained before or after stereotactic body radiation therapy (not recorded which). The receptors were sampled from a donor aged 50 or older with non-small cell lung cancer.

V gene TRBV7-3 combines with J gene TRBJ2-3, with D possibly TRBD1 on 6 matching bases. Trimming left V 4 bases short and J 2 bases short, with 13 bases between. The CDR3 sequence is 15 residues long. CDR1 and CDR2 from the germline V gene are SGHTA and FQGTGA. The CDR3 nucleotides are TGTGCCAGCAGCTCCACAGGGATCCCCACAGATACGCAGTATTTT. This sequence encodes CASSSTGIPTDTQYF.

This clonotype was counted many times. The chain recombines TRBV19 with TRBJ1-2, with D possibly being TRBD1 (6 bases). The germline V gene encodes CDR1 LNHDA and CDR2 SQIVND (reference sequence). The length of the CDR3 is 17 residues. V was trimmed by 5 bases and J by 6 bases, leaving 25 bases between them. CDR3 sequence (DNA): TGTGCCAGTAGTGCTCCCGCTGCTCCCAGGGGATCGAATGGCTACACCTTC. Amino acids: CASSAPAAPRGSNGYTF.

The genes are TRBV4-1 and TRBJ2-4; D may be TRBD2 (6 bases). The ends were cut back, 0 bases at V and 7 bases at J, with 10 bases in the middle. The CDR3 is made up of 14 amino acids. Germline CDR1 and CDR2: MGHRA and YSYEKL. The CDR3 DNA sequence: TGCGCCAGCAGCCAAGAAGGCAGCGGGAACATTCAGTACTTC. Translation: CASSQEGSGNIQYF.

This clonotype is a singleton in its sample. Here the CDR3 reads CASSYSSSSRGEQYF. In DNA, the CDR3 is TGTGCCAGCAGTTACTCTTCAAGTTCGAGGGGCGAGCAGTACTTC. The J gene is TRBJ2-7, the V gene TRBV6-2 or TRBV6-3, with D tentatively TRBD1 or TRBD2 (5 bases each). Germline loops: CDR1 MNHEY, CDR2 SVGEGT. V was trimmed by 0 bases and J by 6 bases, leaving 15 bases between them. This CDR3 is 15 amino acids long.

This clonotype was recorded at least ten times. The chain recombines TRBV10-3 with TRBJ1-4; D unresolved. The V and J ends lost 5 bases and 0 bases respectively, with 7 bases between them. The CDR3 runs 14 residues. Germline V gene sequence: CDR1 ENHRY, CDR2 SYGVKD. In DNA form, the CDR3 reads TGTGCCATCAGTTCACACTCAACTAATGAAAAACTGTTTTTT. Translated: CAISSHSTNEKLFF.

In its sample, this clonotype was seen many times. The rearrangement links TRBV5-1 to TRBJ1-5; D not resolved. The CDR3 extends over 15 amino acids. The V end was cut by 2 bases, the J end by 3 bases, with 12 bases between. The V gene's germline CDR1 is SGHRS and CDR2 YFSETQ. The CDR3 sequence is CASSFGEQPNQPQHF. Here the CDR3 DNA reads TGCGCCAGCAGCTTTGGGGAACAGCCCAATCAGCCCCAGCATTTT.

Comments on this clonotype: A much larger clone lies a single base off, so this may be a read error. The gene calls are TRBV28 and TRBJ2-5; the D is unclear. The V gene's germline CDR1 is MDHEN and CDR2 SYDVKM. The germline V and J ends were trimmed by 8 bases and 7 bases, with 14 bases remaining between them. CDR3 length: 12 residues. The DNA for the CDR3 is TGTGCCAGCCTGACGAGTATGGGGACCCAGTACTTC. Translating it yields CASLTSMGTQYF.

The CDR3 here is CASSRGACYTF. DNA of the CDR3: TGTGCCAGCAGCCGAGGGGCTTGCTACACCTTC. The chain recombines TRBV7-2 with TRBJ1-2; maybe TRBD1 (5 bases). This CDR3 has 11 amino acids. The V gene lost 5 bases and the J gene lost 9 bases, with 10 bases spanning the gap. In germline, CDR1 is SGHTA, CDR2 FQGNSA.

The J gene is TRBJ2-1, the V gene TRBV28, with 9 bases aligning to TRBD1. From germline, CDR1 is MDHEN and CDR2 SYDVKM. V lost 5 bases and J lost 8; bases outside the gene matches: 7. The CDR3 contains 14 residues. The CDR3 DNA is TGTGCCAGCAGTCCCGGGACAGGGTTGTATGAGCAGTTCTTC. As protein: CASSPGTGLYEQFF.

With respect to this clonotype: A read error may account for a junction end that differs from germline. The chain couples TRBV28 to TRBJ1-6; unclear D gene. The CDR3 spans 16 residues. Germline CDR1 reads MDHEN; CDR2 reads SYDVKM. The CDR3 DNA is TGTGTCAGCAGCCTCGCCCGGGGTATTCCAATTCACCCCCTCCACTTT. Amino acids: CVSSLARGIPIHPLHF.

This clonotype was seen at least ten times. V usage is TRBV30 and J usage is TRBJ1-3, with D possibly TRBD1 on 6 matching bases. V gave up 4 bases and J gave up 0 bases, with 10 bases separating them. In germline, CDR1 is GTSNPN, CDR2 SVGIG (reference sequence). This CDR3 contains 14 residues. CDR3 region: CAWTIGGSGNTIYF. For the CDR3, the DNA is TGTGCCTGGACCATAGGGGGCTCTGGAAACACCATATATTTT.

At least ten counts were recorded for this clonotype. CDR3 protein: CASSPQGRETQYF. The CDR3 DNA sequence: TGTGCCAGTAGTCCACAGGGCCGGGAGACCCAGTACTTC. The rearrangement joins TRBV19 to TRBJ2-5; D possibly corresponds to TRBD1 (6 bases). Trimming took 5 bases from V and 5 from J, leaving 12 bases between them. The CDR3 extends over 13 amino acids. Germline V lookup: CDR1 LNHDA, CDR2 SQIVND (reference sequence).